Listed here are 27 T cell receptor beta chains from one sample, sequenced in a study of cytomegalovirus exposure and HLA in healthy donors. Primers included in the PCR were 60 Vbeta and 13 Jbeta primers. Clones were sequenced by immunoSEQ multiplex PCR, and TCRdb holds only the in-frame ones, with some missing. Its clone listing holds fewer than 250,000 clones. Sequenced sample: PBMCs. These receptor sequences come from a woman aged 30 to 39 in good health and CMV-seropositive.

This chain joins TRBV5-1 and TRBJ2-1, with 9 bases lining up with TRBD2. The CDR3 is 17 amino acids. Germline CDR1 SGHRS, CDR2 YFSETQ. Trimming cost V 1 base and J 3 bases; bases outside gene matches: 8. For the CDR3, the DNA is TGCGCCAGCAGCTTGACTAGCGGGCTAAACTACTACAATGAGCAGTTCTTC. Residues: CASSLTSGLNYYNEQFF.

This chain uses TRBV6-5 with TRBJ2-5, with TRBD1 matching 7 bases. The DNA end is a closer match to TRBJ2-7, so the J assignment may be wrong. This CDR3 spans 15 amino acids. The germline gives CDR1 MNHEY, CDR2 SVGAGI. For the CDR3, the DNA is TGTGCCAGCAGGGACTGGGACAGTGGCTCCTACGAGCAGTACTTC. It translates to CASRDWDSGSYEQYF.

J is TRBJ2-3 and V is TRBV29-1; D unclear. CDR3 size: 13 residues. V was cut by 8 bases and J by 1 base, with 13 bases left in between. Germline V gives CDR1 SQVTM, CDR2 ANQGSEA. The CDR3 sequence: CSSTGAGTDTQYF. The CDR3 DNA follows: TGCAGCTCTACCGGTGCGGGCACAGATACGCAGTATTTT.

As DNA, the CDR3 is TGTGCCAGCAGCGCCGGGGGCTCCTACAATGAGCAGTTCTTC. Translated, it gives CASSAGGSYNEQFF. V is TRBV27 and J is TRBJ2-1; tentatively, D is TRBD2 (6 bases). Germline-derived CDR1 and CDR2 are MNHEY and SMNVEV (reference sequence). This CDR3 contains 14 residues. V was cut by 6 bases and J by 0 bases, with 9 bases left in between.

The chain joins TRBV14 to TRBJ2-7, with 7 bases lining up with TRBD1. V lost 8 bases to trimming and J lost 4 bases; unmatched junction nucleotides: 8. Germline-derived CDR1 and CDR2 are SGHDN and FVKESK. The CDR3 is 13 amino acids. The DNA of the CDR3 is TGTGCCAGCTCAGACAGGGTGAGGTACGAGCAGTACTTC. Its protein product is CASSDRVRYEQYF. Looking up the rest from reference TRBV14 and TRBJ2-7 gives the full variable domain: EAGVTQFPSHSVIEKGQTVTLRCDPISGHDNLYWYRRVMGKEIKFLLHFVKESKQDESGMPNNRFLAERTGGTYSTLKVQPAELEDSGVYFCASSDRVRYEQYFGPGTRLTVT.

The chain is built from TRBV28 and TRBJ2-3, with 10 bases fitting TRBD2. V was clipped by 7 bases and J by 1 base; unmatched bases: 5. This CDR3 region has 15 residues. Germline V gene lookup returns CDR1 MDHEN and CDR2 SYDVKM. CDR3 DNA: TGTGCCAGCATGCTAGCGGGAGCGGGCACAGATACGCAGTATTTT. This encodes CASMLAGAGTDTQYF.

The chain employs TRBV19 and TRBJ1-1; 7 bases match TRBD1. The CDR3 length is 15 residues. CDR1 is LNHDA, CDR2 SQIVND, per germline (reference sequence). V gave up 5 bases and J gave up 0 bases; unmatched junction bases: 6. In DNA form, the CDR3 reads TGTGCCAGTAGTTCCCGGGGGACAGTGAACACTGAAGCTTTCTTT. Translating gives CASSSRGTVNTEAFF.

The gene calls are TRBV2 and TRBJ2-5; TRBD1 might be the D (5 bases). The germline V and J ends were trimmed by 4 bases and 5 bases, with 11 bases remaining between them. The CDR3 totals 13 residues. The germline V gene encodes CDR1 SNHLY and CDR2 FYNNEI. CDR3 in amino acids: CASSAQGEETQYF. Here the CDR3 DNA reads TGTGCCAGCAGTGCTCAGGGTGAGGAGACCCAGTACTTC.

V and J are TRBV5-1 and TRBJ1-1; D is possibly TRBD1 (6 bases). CDR1 and CDR2 from the germline V gene are SGHRS and YFSETQ. Trimming cost V 1 base and J 2 bases, with 15 bases left between them. This CDR3 contains 16 residues. The CDR3 protein is CASSLRSGDLNTEAFF. CDR3 nucleotides: TGCGCCAGCAGCTTGAGGTCAGGGGACCTCAACACTGAAGCTTTCTTT.

The J gene is TRBJ2-7, the V gene TRBV13, with TRBD1 matching 7 bases. CDR3 size: 14 residues. The junction had 5 bases not matched to a gene; V was cut back by 5 bases and J by 1 base. Per the germline V gene, CDR1 is PRHDT and CDR2 is FYEKMQ (reference sequence). Here the CDR3 reads CASSPGGRSYEQYF. For the CDR3, the DNA is TGTGCCAGCAGCCCAGGGGGAAGGTCCTACGAGCAGTACTTC.

This chain joins TRBV4-1 and TRBJ2-7; TRBD1 agrees at 9 bases. V gave up 3 bases and J gave up 5 bases; unmatched junction bases: 8. This CDR3 has 15 amino acids. In germline, CDR1 is MGHRA, CDR2 YSYEKL. The CDR3 nucleotides read TGCGCCAGCAGCCAGAACCGGGACAGGGTCCACGAGCAGTACTTC. Translation: CASSQNRDRVHEQYF.

The rearrangement links TRBV11-2 to TRBJ2-2; TRBD1 might be the D (6 bases). The V end was cut by 3 bases, the J end by 1 base, with 9 bases between. Per germline, CDR1 SGHAT and CDR2 FQNNGV. This CDR3 spans 15 amino acids. CDR3 nucleotide sequence: TGTGCCAGCAGCTTGCAGGGGCGGAACACCGGGGAGCTGTTTTTT. It encodes CASSLQGRNTGELFF.

The J gene is TRBJ2-7, the V gene TRBV5-4; TRBD2 aligns across 14 bases. The CDR3 consists of 15 residues. V gave up 4 bases and J gave up 6 bases; unmatched junction bases: 6. CDR1 is SGHNT and CDR2 is YYREEE in the germline V gene (reference sequence). For the CDR3, the DNA is TGTGCCAGCAGCATGGGACTAGCGGGAGAGGGCGAGCAGTACTTC. Amino acid sequence: CASSMGLAGEGEQYF.

The chain couples TRBV7-2 to TRBJ2-1; 9 bases line up with TRBD2. Germline trimming cut 5 bases from V and 8 bases from J; bases unmatched to any gene: 19. Germline assignment: CDR1 SGHTA and CDR2 FQGNSA. The CDR3 is 18 residues long. CDR3 region: CASSPHVWGDSGRDEQFF. The CDR3 DNA reads as TGTGCCAGCAGCCCCCATGTCTGGGGGGATAGCGGGAGAGATGAGCAGTTCTTC.

The CDR3 loop is CASSRLLHRVYEQYF. The CDR3 coding sequence is TGTGCCAGCAGTCGTCTGCTACACCGGGTATACGAGCAGTACTTC. The chain links TRBV6-1 to TRBJ2-7; D uncertain. CDR1 and CDR2 (germline): MNHNS, SASEGT. There are 15 residues in the CDR3. Trimming took 5 bases from V and 4 from J, leaving 18 bases between them.

The rearrangement links TRBV29-1 to TRBJ1-5; no clear D gene. The V gene's germline CDR1 is SQVTM and CDR2 ANQGSEA. The V gene lost 6 bases and the J gene lost 4 bases, with 13 bases spanning the gap. The CDR3 sequence is 13 residues long. The CDR3 nucleotides read TGCAGCGTAGCAGTTCAGGTTAATCAGCCCCAGCATTTT. Amino acids: CSVAVQVNQPQHF.

V usage is TRBV11-2 and J usage is TRBJ2-7; D uncertain. The CDR3 runs 12 residues. Trimming cost V 5 bases and J 0 bases, with 5 bases left between them. Germline CDR1 and CDR2: SGHAT and FQNNGV. The CDR3 spells CASSHSSYEQYF. The CDR3 DNA reads TGTGCCAGCAGCCATAGCTCCTACGAGCAGTACTTC.

On this clone: Additional DNA sequences in this sample encode the identical CDR3. The genes are TRBV7-9 and TRBJ1-1, with D perhaps TRBD1 (6 bases). V lost 5 bases, J lost 1 base, and 8 bases lay in between. The length of the CDR3 is 13 residues. Per germline, CDR1 SEHNR and CDR2 FQNEAQ (reference sequence). Here the CDR3 reads CASSLTGNTEAFF. The CDR3 region has the DNA TGTGCCAGCAGCCTGACAGGGAACACTGAAGCTTTCTTT.

The chain is built from TRBV19 and TRBJ2-7; D uncertain. The ends were cut back, 5 bases at V and 5 bases at J, with 22 bases in the middle. The CDR3 is 16 residues long. Germline CDR1 LNHDA, CDR2 SQIVND (reference sequence). The CDR3 DNA follows: TGTGCCAGTAGTGAGCCCCCTGGTAGTAAAGTTAACGAGCAGTACTTC. This sequence encodes CASSEPPGSKVNEQYF.

This chain's CDR3 is CASSVTGGINEQFF. CDR3 bases: TGTGCCAGCAGCGTTACAGGGGGCATCAATGAGCAGTTCTTC. The chain combines TRBV7-6 with TRBJ2-1; 9 bases line up with TRBD1. Per the germline V gene, CDR1 is SGHVS and CDR2 is FNYEAQ. The V gene end was trimmed by 5 bases and the J gene end by 6 bases; junction bases not matched to a gene: 5. This CDR3 contains 14 residues.

The rearrangement joins TRBV4-1 to TRBJ2-5, with 8 nucleotides matching TRBD1. The CDR3 is made up of 14 amino acids. J was trimmed by 2 bases and V by 5 bases; bases with no gene match: 4. CDR1 is MGHRA and CDR2 is YSYEKL in the germline V gene. CDR3 sequence reads: CASSERQGQETQYF. CDR3 sequence (DNA): TGCGCCAGCAGCGAGAGACAGGGGCAAGAGACCCAGTACTTC.

The CDR3 DNA is TGTGCCAGCAGCCGTCCTGTTATCGGGGAGCTGTTTTTT. Translating gives CASSRPVIGELFF. The chain uses TRBV6-5 and TRBJ2-2; D unclear. Trimming took 6 bases from V and 7 from J, leaving 12 bases between them. The germline CDR1 and CDR2 sequences are MNHEY and SVGAGI. The CDR3 is made up of 13 amino acids.

In regard to this clone: The same CDR3 is also encoded by other DNA sequences in this sample. V is TRBV27 and J is TRBJ1-1, with D possibly being TRBD1 (5 bases). Germline V gene sequence: CDR1 MNHEY, CDR2 SMNVEV (reference sequence). CDR3 length: 13 residues. The V and J ends lost 8 bases and 7 bases respectively, with 17 bases between them. CDR3 loop: CASGSRDLVEAFF. CDR3 nucleotide sequence: TGTGCCAGCGGATCCAGGGATTTAGTTGAAGCTTTCTTT.

The chain joins TRBV19 to TRBJ1-2; 7 nucleotides match TRBD1. The CDR3 totals 14 residues. CDR1 is LNHDA and CDR2 is SQIVND in the germline V gene (reference sequence). V lost 6 bases and J lost 10; bases outside the gene matches: 14. CDR3 amino acids: CASRARQGGKDYTF. DNA for the CDR3: TGTGCCAGTAGGGCGAGACAGGGAGGAAAAGACTACACCTTC.

This chain links TRBV7-2 with TRBJ2-3; a possible D gene is TRBD1 (6 bases). The V end lost 6 bases, the J end lost 0 bases, and 13 bases lay between the germline ends. The CDR3 spans 15 residues. Germline CDR1 is SGHTA and CDR2 is FQGNSA. The CDR3: CASRRVGASTDTQYF. The CDR3 DNA reads as TGTGCCAGCAGGCGTGTGGGGGCCAGCACAGATACGCAGTATTTT.

V usage is TRBV5-4 and J usage is TRBJ2-1; 9 bases line up with TRBD2. Germline assignment: CDR1 SGHNT and CDR2 YYREEE (reference sequence). V shed 4 bases and J 6 bases; nucleotides not matched to a gene: 5. The CDR3 has 14 residues. The CDR3 DNA reads as TGTGCCAGCAGCCGGACTAGCGCGGTCAATGAGCAGTTCTTC. Protein product: CASSRTSAVNEQFF.

The rearrangement joins TRBV28 to TRBJ1-2; 10 bases align to TRBD1. The CDR3 contains 15 residues. V shed 5 bases, J shed 1 base, and the junction held 4 bases outside the gene matches. From germline, CDR1 is MDHEN and CDR2 SYDVKM. In DNA, the CDR3 is TGTGCCAGCAGTACGTGGGACAGGGGTAACTATGGCTACACCTTC. Residues: CASSTWDRGNYGYTF.